Listed below are T cell receptor beta chains from one sample, sequenced in a study of cytomegalovirus exposure and HLA in healthy donors. This table comes from immunoSEQ multiplex PCR, and its TCRdb copy is limited to in-frame clones, with some not included. The table lists 100,000 to 150,000 clones, more than 70% of them singletons. The sequenced sample consisted of PBMCs. The receptors shown here come from an older woman in good health and CMV-seronegative. Each CDR3 is given with its conserved first and last residue. A D gene is named only where the DNA matches it firmly. Size tells how often a clone was seen (once, few, many) or the class of an expanded clone, and some rows leave it out.

clone size	V gene	J gene	D gene	CDR3 DNA	CDR3 protein
NA	TRBV2	TRBJ2-2	TRBD2	TGTGCCAGCCTCCCAGGCGCTAGCGGGAGAGGGGAGCTGTTTTTT	CASLPGASGRGELFF
NA	TRBV5-1	TRBJ2-1	TRBD1	TGCGCCAGCAGCTCAGCCTACGGACAGGGTACGTGTGAGCAGTTCTTC	CASSSAYGQGTCEQFF
NA	TRBV9	TRBJ2-3	TRBD2	TGTGCCAGCAGCGTACAAGCGCTAGCGGGAGACTCAGATACGCAGTATTTT	CASSVQALAGDSDTQYF
few	TRBV28	TRBJ1-2	TRBD1	TGTGCCAGCAGTGCAGGGGGCGCTAACTATGGCTACACCTTC	CASSAGGANYGYTF
few	TRBV27	TRBJ2-7	TRBD1	TGTGCCACCACAGGGGGCGCCCCCTACGAGCAGTACTTC	CATTGGAPYEQYF
once	TRBV28	TRBJ2-7	NA	TGTGCCAGCAGTTTTGGGGGGGCCACTAGCGCCTACGAGCAGTACTTC	CASSFGGATSAYEQYF
once	TRBV11-2	TRBJ2-5	TRBD2	TGTGCCAGCACCGGGACTAGCGGATCGTGGGAGACCCAGTACTTC	CASTGTSGSWETQYF
NA	TRBV5-6	TRBJ2-3	TRBD2	TGTGCCAGCAGCTCGCTTGCTTGGGCAGCGGGGGGCACAGATACGCAGTATTTT	CASSSLAWAAGGTDTQYF
NA	TRBV25-1	TRBJ2-7	TRBD1	TGTGCCAGCAGTGAGGGACAGGGGAAAAGACACGAGCAGTACTTC	CASSEGQGKRHEQYF
NA	TRBV5-4	TRBJ1-2	TRBD1	TGTGCCAGCAGCCCGGAGCCGGGACAGGGAGACTATGGCTACACCTTC	CASSPEPGQGDYGYTF
NA	TRBV28	TRBJ1-5	TRBD1	TGTGCCAGCAGTCCGACAGGGACGTCCCAGCATTTT	CASSPTGTSQHF
NA	TRBV19	TRBJ1-5	TRBD1	TGTGCCAGTACCCCTCGGACAGGGAATTTCCCTAGCAATCAGCCCCAGCATTTT	CASTPRTGNFPSNQPQHF
NA	TRBV9	TRBJ1-2	NA	TGTGCCAGCAGCGCTAGGGGGAACTATGGCTACACCTTC	CASSARGNYGYTF
NA	TRBV6-5	TRBJ2-2	TRBD2	TGTGCCAGCAGTTACGCGGGACTAGCGGACACCGGGGAGCTGTTTTTT	CASSYAGLADTGELFF
NA	TRBV27	TRBJ2-7	TRBD1	TGTGCCAGCAGTTTATCCCCGGCAGGGGGCGCGGGCGAGCAGTACTTC	CASSLSPAGGAGEQYF
NA	TRBV27	TRBJ1-5	NA	TGTGCCAGCAGTGGCAGGGGATCCAATCAGCCCCAGCATTTT	CASSGRGSNQPQHF
NA	TRBV7-2	TRBJ1-2	TRBD1	TGTGCCAGCAGCGGGACAGGGCCTATCTATGGCTACACCTTC	CASSGTGPIYGYTF
NA	TRBV7-8	TRBJ1-4	TRBD1	TGTGCCAGCAGCCCCCCAGGGGGGAATGGTAATGAAAAACTGTTTTTT	CASSPPGGNGNEKLFF
few	TRBV28	TRBJ2-1	TRBD1	TGTGCCAGCACCCAACCCGGGACAGGGGGCAATGAGCAGTTCTTC	CASTQPGTGGNEQFF
once	TRBV5-1	TRBJ2-7	TRBD1	TGCGCCAGCAGCTTGGGTATTACAGGGGGGATATACGAGCAGTACTTC	CASSLGITGGIYEQYF
NA	TRBV28	TRBJ2-7	NA	TGTGCCAGCAGTTTACAGGGGAAGATGTACTTC	CASSLQGKMYF
NA	TRBV5-8	TRBJ2-2	NA	TGTGCCAGCAACCGGGGGACAGCGAACACCGGGGAGCTGTTTTTT	CASNRGTANTGELFF
NA	TRBV27	TRBJ2-7	TRBD1	TGTGCCAGCAGTTTTGGCGGCAGGGGGCCCTACGAGCAGTACTTC	CASSFGGRGPYEQYF
NA	TRBV5-4	TRBJ2-1	TRBD1	TGTGCCAGCACCGTCCGGCAGGGGGCATACAATGAGCAGTTCTTC	CASTVRQGAYNEQFF
NA	TRBV5-1	TRBJ2-1	TRBD2	TGCGCCACCGCGGGGGGGAGGCACAATGAGCAGTTCTTC	CATAGGRHNEQFF
NA	TRBV5-1	TRBJ2-6	TRBD1	TGCGCCAGCAGCCAAGAACAGGGGATGGGGGCCAACGTCCTGACTTTC	CASSQEQGMGANVLTF
NA	TRBV7-8	TRBJ2-1	TRBD1	TGTGCCAGCAGCTCCGGACAGGGGGCGCGCAATGAGCAGTTCTTC	CASSSGQGARNEQFF
NA	TRBV7-3	TRBJ1-1	NA	TGTGCCAGCAGCTTAACCGGGGGGCAGGTTGAAGCTTTCTTT	CASSLTGGQVEAFF
NA	TRBV28	TRBJ1-5	NA	TGTGCCAGCAGAAAGCCCTATAGCAATCAGCCCCAGCATTTT	CASRKPYSNQPQHF
NA	TRBV7-7	TRBJ2-3	NA	TGTGCCAGCAGCTTAGCTCCAACAATAGGGGCTAGCACAGATACGCAGTATTTT	CASSLAPTIGASTDTQYF
few	TRBV2	TRBJ1-3	NA	TGTGCCAGCAGTGAAGGGGTAAAAAACAGGGACCGAAACACCATATATTTT	CASSEGVKNRDRNTIYF
NA	TRBV28	TRBJ1-2	NA	TGTGCCAGCAGGCAGTATGGCTACACCTTC	CASRQYGYTF
NA	TRBV15	TRBJ2-1	TRBD2	TGTGCCACCAGCAGAGATGACGCGGGGGGAGGCAGAGAGCAGTTCTTC	CATSRDDAGGGREQFF
NA	TRBV11-2	TRBJ2-3	TRBD2	TGTGCCAGCAGCTTAGCCCCTAGCGGGAGGAGTATTAGGACGCAGTATTTT	CASSLAPSGRSIRTQYF
NA	TRBV23-1	TRBJ2-7	NA	TGCGCCAGCAGTCCATTAACCAGGTTACGGTTCGAGCAGTACTTC	CASSPLTRLRFEQYF
few	TRBV27	TRBJ2-1	NA	TGTGCCAGCAGTTTAATAGACAGGTCCTCTGAGCAGTTCTTC	CASSLIDRSSEQFF
once	TRBV5-3	TRBJ1-5	TRBD1	TGTGCCAGAAGCTTGGGAACCGGGACAGGGGGATCAGAGCAGAGGGGTCAGCCCCAGCATTTT	CARSLGTGTGGSEQRGQPQHF
NA	TRBV6-6	TRBJ1-4	TRBD1	TGTGCCAGCGCGGTCGGGACAGGGTTAACTAATGAAAAACTGTTTTTT	CASAVGTGLTNEKLFF
NA	TRBV5-1	TRBJ1-1	TRBD1	TGCGCCAGCAGCCCACGGGACAGGGTAAATGAAGCTTTCTTT	CASSPRDRVNEAFF
once	TRBV6-1	TRBJ1-1	NA	TGTGCCAGCAGGGCAGACTGGAACACTGAAGCTTTCTTT	CASRADWNTEAFF
NA	TRBV7-8	TRBJ2-2	NA	TGTGCCAGCAGCTTACAGAACCAGCGGAACACCGGGGAGCTGTTTTTT	CASSLQNQRNTGELFF
NA	TRBV18	TRBJ2-5	NA	TGTGCCAGCTCACCACTCGACATTCTAGAGACCCAGTACTTC	CASSPLDILETQYF
NA	TRBV27	TRBJ1-4	NA	TGTGCCAGCAGTTCCAGAATCGGGAGCTGGAATGAAAAACTGTTTTTT	CASSSRIGSWNEKLFF
NA	TRBV6-5	TRBJ2-3	TRBD2	TGTGCCAGCAGTTCCAACCCTAGCGGGGGAGATACGCAGTATTTT	CASSSNPSGGDTQYF
NA	TRBV4-1	TRBJ1-2	TRBD1	TGCGCCAGCAGCCAAGATTGGAGGACAGGGGGAGATGGCTACACCTTC	CASSQDWRTGGDGYTF
NA	TRBV6-5	TRBJ2-7	TRBD2	TGTGCCAGCAGTTCCCTAGCGGCTACCTACGAGCAGTACTTC	CASSSLAATYEQYF
few	TRBV7-8	TRBJ2-7	NA	TGTGCCAGCACCCACCGCGGTGCAGGGGCAAACTACGAGCAGTACTTC	CASTHRGAGANYEQYF
NA	TRBV28	TRBJ1-2	TRBD1	TGTGCCAGCAGTATGGACAGGAACTATGGCTACACCTTC	CASSMDRNYGYTF
NA	TRBV11-2	TRBJ1-4	NA	TGTGCCAGCAGTTCGAGATCCATTGCAACTAATGAAAAACTGTTTTTT	CASSSRSIATNEKLFF
NA	TRBV18	TRBJ2-3	NA	TGTGCCAGCTCACCACCAATAACAGATACGCAGTATTTT	CASSPPITDTQYF
once	TRBV28	TRBJ1-6	NA	TGTGCCAGCAGTTTAAGGAAGAGGTCACCCCTCCACTTT	CASSLRKRSPLHF
NA	TRBV27	TRBJ2-7	TRBD1	TGTGCCAGCAGCCGAGACAGGGGGCGCGGAGGTGAGCAGTACTTC	CASSRDRGRGGEQYF
NA	TRBV28	TRBJ2-7	TRBD1	TGTGCCAGCAGACCCAGCGGGACAGGGTCCTACGAGCAGTACTTC	CASRPSGTGSYEQYF